Listed here are 14 T cell receptor beta chains from one sample, sequenced in a study of blood T cells in healthy people across ages. Then a second PCR, running roughly 7 to 12 cycles, was carried out with a sample-barcoded 5' primer and a J-beta primer mix. TCRdb reprocessed the 5' RACE reads via MiXCR and lists one record per CDR3 protein. The table lists approximately 810,000 distinct CDR3 sequences, roughly 35% of them singletons. Input material: blood. All receptors derive from a man aged 18-30 years in good health.

This clonotype occurred once. CDR3 region: CASSQDLGPDTGELFF. The CDR3 DNA follows: TGTGCCAGCAGCCAAGATCTGGGGCCGGACACCGGGGAGCTGTTTTTT. This chain uses TRBV4-2 with TRBJ2-2; tentatively, D is TRBD1 (5 bases). The V and J ends lost 0 bases and 3 bases respectively, with 11 bases between them. The CDR3 length is 16 residues. Looked up from germline, CDR1 is LGHNA and CDR2 is YNFKEQ.

Ten or more counts support this clonotype. The V call is TRBV3-1, the J call TRBJ2-7, with D perhaps TRBD1 (6 bases). The germline CDR1 and CDR2 sequences are LGHDT and YNNKEL (reference sequence). CDR3 length equals 14 residues. Trimming cost V 4 bases and J 4 bases, with 14 bases left between them. The CDR3 spells CASSPGTPLYEQYF. The CDR3 DNA follows: TGTGCCAGCAGCCCAGGGACACCCTTGTACGAGCAGTACTTC.

This clonotype came up a few times. The chain carries TRBV10-3 and TRBJ2-6; 7 bases agree with TRBD1. The ends lost 3 bases at V and 1 base at J; junction bases unmatched: 18. The germline V gene has CDR1 ENHRY and CDR2 SYGVKD. The CDR3 covers 21 residues. CDR3 loop: CAISDPTGELSFPSGANVLTF. The CDR3 DNA is TGTGCCATCAGTGATCCAACAGGGGAGTTGTCGTTTCCATCTGGGGCCAACGTCCTGACTTTC.

The chain couples TRBV6-5 to TRBJ1-4; maybe TRBD1 (5 bases). CDR3 length: 14 residues. The germline CDR1 and CDR2 sequences are MNHEY and SVGAGI. V was trimmed by 10 bases and J by 6 bases, leaving 18 bases between them. Written as DNA, the CDR3 is TGTGCCAACAGCCCCGTTAGGGGCGATGAAAAACTGTTTTTT. Its translation is CANSPVRGDEKLFF.

There are a few counts of this clonotype. Here the CDR3 reads CASSEVVGSSTEAFF. The CDR3, as DNA: TGTGCCAGCAGTGAAGTAGTAGGGTCGAGCACTGAAGCTTTCTTT. The rearrangement links TRBV2 to TRBJ1-1; D is ambiguous. Trimming removed 1 base at V and 4 bases at J, with 13 bases between. Looked up from germline, CDR1 is SNHLY and CDR2 is FYNNEI. The CDR3 has 15 residues.

In nucleotides, the CDR3 is TGTGCCAGCAGGGACAGTTCAAGCACAGATACGCAGTATTTT. It codes for CASRDSSSTDTQYF. This chain joins TRBV25-1 and TRBJ2-3, with a tentative D call TRBD1 (6 bases). Trimming pared 6 bases from V and 0 bases from J, leaving 10 bases between. This CDR3 is built from 14 residues. Germline CDR1 is MGHDK and CDR2 is SYGVNS.

In DNA, the CDR3 is TGTGCCAGCAGCTTGGGGGGGGCAGGTATCTACAATGAGCAGTTCTTC. This codes for CASSLGGAGIYNEQFF. The chain uses TRBV5-4 and TRBJ2-1, with D perhaps assigned TRBD1 or TRBD2 (6 bases each). V lost 0 bases and J 3 bases, leaving 13 bases between the germline ends. The length of the CDR3 is 16 residues. Germline V gives CDR1 SGHNT, CDR2 YYREEE (reference sequence).

V gene TRBV12-3 or TRBV12-4 combines with J gene TRBJ2-1; a weak D match, TRBD2 (6 bases). The ends were cut back, 3 bases at V and 10 bases at J, with 16 bases in the middle. CDR3 length: 14 amino acids. The CDR3 DNA sequence: TGTGCCAGCAGTTTTGGCGGGACGCCCAGCGAGCAGTTCTTC. Encoded protein: CASSFGGTPSEQFF.

A remark on this clonotype: A junction end diverges from the germline sequence, so it may reflect a read error. The chain has TRBV7-9 and TRBJ2-1; 11 bases agree with TRBD2. CDR1 and CDR2 from the germline V gene are SEHNR and FQNEAQ (reference sequence). CDR3 length: 17 residues. The CDR3 spells CANSPSGLADSWDEQFF. The CDR3 DNA reads as TGTGCCAACAGCCCCTCGGGACTAGCGGATTCGTGGGATGAGCAGTTCTTC.

This clonotype was recorded at least ten times. V gene TRBV12-3 or TRBV12-4 combines with J gene TRBJ2-7, with 8 bases fitting TRBD2. With 1 base clipped from V and 4 bases from J, the junction kept 3 bases outside the gene matches. CDR3 length: 14 amino acids. The CDR3 nucleotides are TGTGCCAGCAGTTTAGGGACTAGCTTGTACGAGCAGTACTTC. It is translated as CASSLGTSLYEQYF.

This clonotype appeared a single time. J is TRBJ2-7 and V is TRBV10-3; TRBD1 matches at 7 bases. The germline CDR1 and CDR2 sequences are ENHRY and SYGVKD. V lost 3 bases and J lost 7; bases outside the gene matches: 12. The CDR3 loop spans 15 amino acids. The CDR3 nucleotides are TGTGCCATCAGTGATCGGGACAGCTCCTACAATGAGCAGTACTTC. Encoded protein: CAISDRDSSYNEQYF.

The chain couples TRBV15 to TRBJ2-2; D not certain. There are 16 residues in the CDR3. The germline V gene encodes CDR1 LNHNV and CDR2 YYDKDF (reference sequence). V lost 0 bases to trimming and J lost 0 bases, with 8 bases between them. In DNA, the CDR3 is TGTGCCACCAGCAGAGATTACCCGTCGAACACCGGGGAGCTGTTTTTT. This codes for CATSRDYPSNTGELFF.

This clonotype was counted many times. The chain carries TRBV12-3 or TRBV12-4 and TRBJ1-1, with D hard to call. The V gene lost 6 bases and the J gene lost 7 bases, with 9 bases spanning the gap. The CDR3 length is 11 residues. CDR3 residues: CASSWRNEAFF. The CDR3 DNA sequence: TGTGCCAGCAGCTGGAGAAATGAAGCTTTCTTT.

The CDR3 sequence: CSVALGLAGVYEQFF. The CDR3 bases are TGCAGCGTTGCCCTGGGACTAGCGGGAGTTTATGAGCAGTTCTTC. V usage is TRBV29-1 and J usage is TRBJ2-1, with 14 bases aligning to TRBD2. The CDR3 consists of 15 residues. Trimming removed 4 bases from V and 8 bases from J; junction bases left unmatched: 7. Per the germline V gene, CDR1 is SQVTM and CDR2 is ANQGSEA.